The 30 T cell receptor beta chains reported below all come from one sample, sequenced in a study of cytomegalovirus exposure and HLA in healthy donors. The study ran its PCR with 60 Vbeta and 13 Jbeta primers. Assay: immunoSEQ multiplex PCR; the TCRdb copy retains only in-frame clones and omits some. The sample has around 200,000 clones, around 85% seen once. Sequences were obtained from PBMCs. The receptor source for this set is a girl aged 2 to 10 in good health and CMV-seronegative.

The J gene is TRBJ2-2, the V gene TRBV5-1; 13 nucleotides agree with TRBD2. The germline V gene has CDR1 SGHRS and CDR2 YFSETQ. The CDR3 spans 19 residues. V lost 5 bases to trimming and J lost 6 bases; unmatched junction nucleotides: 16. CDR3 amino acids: CASSSGQFGLAGDAGELFF. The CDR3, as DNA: TGCGCCAGCAGTAGTGGCCAATTCGGACTAGCGGGGGACGCCGGGGAGCTGTTTTTT.

The chain's CDR3 is CAWSIDRSYEQYF. The CDR3 nucleotides are TGTGCCTGGAGCATCGACAGGTCCTACGAGCAGTACTTC. This chain uses TRBV30 with TRBJ2-7; the D gene is possibly TRBD1 (6 bases). Germline CDR1 is GTSNPN and CDR2 is SVGIG (reference sequence). This CDR3 is 13 amino acids long. V lost 3 bases and J 1 base, leaving 10 bases between the germline ends.

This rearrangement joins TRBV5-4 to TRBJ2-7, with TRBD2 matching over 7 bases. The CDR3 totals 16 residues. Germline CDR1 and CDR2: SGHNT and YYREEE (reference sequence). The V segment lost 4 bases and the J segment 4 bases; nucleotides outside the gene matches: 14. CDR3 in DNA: TGTGCCAGCAGCCGGTCGAGGGCTAGCGGTGCGTACGAGCAGTACTTC. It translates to CASSRSRASGAYEQYF.

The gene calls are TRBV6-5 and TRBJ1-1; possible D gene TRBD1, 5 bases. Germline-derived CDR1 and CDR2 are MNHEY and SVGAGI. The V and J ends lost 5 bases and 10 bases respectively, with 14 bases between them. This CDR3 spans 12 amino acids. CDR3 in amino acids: CASSPGYFGAFF. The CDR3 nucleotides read TGTGCCAGCAGTCCAGGGTATTTCGGAGCTTTCTTT.

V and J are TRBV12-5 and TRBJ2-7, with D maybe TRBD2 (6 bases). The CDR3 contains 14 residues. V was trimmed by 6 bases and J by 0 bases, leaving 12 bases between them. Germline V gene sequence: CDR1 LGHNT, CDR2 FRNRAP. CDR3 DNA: TGTGCTAGTGGAATTAGCGGCTTCTCCTACGAGCAGTACTTC. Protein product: CASGISGFSYEQYF.

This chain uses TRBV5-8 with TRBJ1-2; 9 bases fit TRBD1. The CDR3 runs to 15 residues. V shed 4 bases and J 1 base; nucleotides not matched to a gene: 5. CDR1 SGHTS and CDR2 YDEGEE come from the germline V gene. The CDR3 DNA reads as TGTGCCAGCAGCCGGGACAGGGACTTTAACTATGGCTACACCTTC. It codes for CASSRDRDFNYGYTF.

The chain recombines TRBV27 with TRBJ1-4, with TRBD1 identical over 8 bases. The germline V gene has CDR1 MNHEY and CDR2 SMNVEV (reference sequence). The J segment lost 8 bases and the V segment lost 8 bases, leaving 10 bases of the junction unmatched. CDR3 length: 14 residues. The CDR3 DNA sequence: TGTGCCAGCGGTGCAGGACAGGGCTGGGAAAAACTGTTTTTT. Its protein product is CASGAGQGWEKLFF. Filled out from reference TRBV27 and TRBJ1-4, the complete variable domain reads EAQVTQNPRYLITVTGKKLTVTCSQNMNHEYMSWYRQDPGLGLRQIYYSMNVEVTDKGDVPEGYKVSRKEKRNFPLILESPSPNQTSLYFCASGAGQGWEKLFFGSGTQLSVL.

The chain's CDR3 is CASSPRRGVGTQYF. The CDR3 nucleotides read TGTGCCAGCAGCCCCCGGCGAGGAGTCGGTACGCAGTATTTT. The chain links TRBV14 to TRBJ2-3; D remains ambiguous. The V and J ends lost 4 bases and 8 bases respectively, with 16 bases between them. Germline V gene lookup returns CDR1 SGHDN and CDR2 FVKESK. The CDR3 sequence is 14 residues long.

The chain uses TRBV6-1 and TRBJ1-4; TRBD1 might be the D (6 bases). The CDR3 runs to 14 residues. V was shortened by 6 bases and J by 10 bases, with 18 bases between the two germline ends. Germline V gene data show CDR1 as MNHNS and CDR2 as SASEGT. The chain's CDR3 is CASRAQGGEGKLFF. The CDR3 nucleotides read TGTGCCAGCAGGGCACAGGGCGGGGAGGGAAAACTGTTTTTT.

The CDR3, as DNA: TGTGCCAGCTCAGAAATAGATTCGGACACTGAAGCTTTCTTT. Translating gives CASSEIDSDTEAFF. V is TRBV18 and J is TRBJ1-1; D gene unclear. CDR1 and CDR2 (germline): KGHSH, LQKENI. V lost 5 bases and J lost 3, with 13 bases in between. CDR3 length: 14 amino acids.

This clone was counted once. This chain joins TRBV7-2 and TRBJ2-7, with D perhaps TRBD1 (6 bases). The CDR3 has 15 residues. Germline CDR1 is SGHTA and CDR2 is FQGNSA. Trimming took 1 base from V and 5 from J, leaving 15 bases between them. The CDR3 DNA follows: TGTGCCAGCAGCTTAGGCAGGGGACCCACAGACGAGCAGTACTTC. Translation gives CASSLGRGPTDEQYF.

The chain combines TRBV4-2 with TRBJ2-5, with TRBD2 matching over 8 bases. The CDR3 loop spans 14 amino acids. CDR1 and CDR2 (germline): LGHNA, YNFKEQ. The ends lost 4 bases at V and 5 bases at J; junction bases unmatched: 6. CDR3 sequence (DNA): TGTGCCAGCAGCCTCGGGGGGGGCCCCGAGACCCAGTACTTC. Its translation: CASSLGGGPETQYF.

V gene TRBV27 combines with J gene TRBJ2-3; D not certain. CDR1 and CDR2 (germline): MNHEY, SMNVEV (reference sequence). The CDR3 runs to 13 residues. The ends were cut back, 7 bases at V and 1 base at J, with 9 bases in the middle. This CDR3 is CASMEFRTDTQYF. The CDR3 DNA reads TGTGCCAGCATGGAGTTCCGCACAGATACGCAGTATTTT.

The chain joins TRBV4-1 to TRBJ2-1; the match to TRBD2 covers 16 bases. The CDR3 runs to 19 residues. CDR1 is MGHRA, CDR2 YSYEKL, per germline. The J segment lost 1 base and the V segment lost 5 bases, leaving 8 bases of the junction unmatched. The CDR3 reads CASSDPGLAGGSSYNEQFF. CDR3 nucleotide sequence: TGCGCCAGCAGCGACCCGGGACTAGCGGGAGGGAGTTCCTACAATGAGCAGTTCTTC.

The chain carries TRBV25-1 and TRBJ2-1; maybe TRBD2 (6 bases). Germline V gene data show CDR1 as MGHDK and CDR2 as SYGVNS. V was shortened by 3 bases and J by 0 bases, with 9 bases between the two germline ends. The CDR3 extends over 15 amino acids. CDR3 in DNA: TGTGCCAGCAGTGATAGCGGAGTCTCCTACAATGAGCAGTTCTTC. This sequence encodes CASSDSGVSYNEQFF.

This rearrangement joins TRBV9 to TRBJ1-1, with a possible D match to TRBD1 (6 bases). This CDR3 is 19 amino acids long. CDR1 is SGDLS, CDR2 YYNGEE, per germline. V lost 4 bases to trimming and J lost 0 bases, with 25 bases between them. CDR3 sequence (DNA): TGTGCCAGCAGCCGCCTCGGGGGGGGCGCAAACCTCCTGAACACTGAAGCTTTCTTT. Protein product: CASSRLGGGANLLNTEAFF.

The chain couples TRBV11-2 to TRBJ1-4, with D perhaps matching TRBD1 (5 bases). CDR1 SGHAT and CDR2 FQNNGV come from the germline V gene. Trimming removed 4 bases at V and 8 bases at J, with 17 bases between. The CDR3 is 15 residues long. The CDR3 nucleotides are TGTGCCAGCAGCTCCAGTGGGGGGTCGAGAGAAAAACTGTTTTTT. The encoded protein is CASSSSGGSREKLFF.

CDR3: CASRAGSAMGDGYTF. DNA for the CDR3: TGTGCCAGCAGAGCGGGATCCGCCATGGGGGATGGCTACACCTTC. The chain has TRBV2 and TRBJ1-2; maybe TRBD1 (5 bases). The V end was cut by 6 bases, the J end by 6 bases, with 20 bases between. The CDR3 is made up of 15 amino acids. Germline CDR1 reads SNHLY; CDR2 reads FYNNEI. The full variable domain, completed using reference TRBV2 and TRBJ1-2, is EPEVTQTPSHQVTQMGQEVILRCVPISNHLYFYWYRQILGQKVEFLVSFYNNEISEKSEIFDDQFSVERPDGSNFTLKIRSTKLEDSAMYFCASRAGSAMGDGYTFGSGTRLTVV.

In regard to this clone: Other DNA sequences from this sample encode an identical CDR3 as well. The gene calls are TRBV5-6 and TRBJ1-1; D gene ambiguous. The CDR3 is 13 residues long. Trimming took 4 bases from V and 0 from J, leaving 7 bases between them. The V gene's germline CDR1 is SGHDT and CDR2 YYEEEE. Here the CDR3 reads CASSGRVNTEAFF. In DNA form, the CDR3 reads TGTGCCAGCAGCGGCCGGGTGAACACTGAAGCTTTCTTT.

The CDR3 reads CASSPTAPGVNTEAFF. DNA of the CDR3: TGCGCCAGCAGCCCGACGGCCCCGGGAGTGAACACTGAAGCTTTCTTT. The gene calls are TRBV5-1 and TRBJ1-1; the D is unclear. V lost 4 bases, J lost 0 bases, and 16 bases lay in between. Germline lookup yields CDR1 SGHRS and CDR2 YFSETQ. CDR3 length equals 16 residues. Supplemented by reference TRBV5-1 and TRBJ1-1, the full variable domain reads KAGVTQTPRYLIKTRGQQVTLSCSPISGHRSVSWYQQTPGQGLQFLFEYFSETQRNKGNFPGRFSGRQFSNSRSEMNVSTLELGDSALYLCASSPTAPGVNTEAFFGQGTRLTVV.

CDR3 sequence reads: CASSWRNEQFF. Here the CDR3 DNA reads TGTGCCAGCAGCTGGAGAAATGAGCAGTTCTTC. The chain links TRBV6-6 to TRBJ2-1; D not certain. V was clipped by 6 bases and J by 7 bases, with 7 bases between them. Germline CDR1 is MNHNY and CDR2 is SVGAGI (reference sequence). The CDR3 consists of 11 residues.

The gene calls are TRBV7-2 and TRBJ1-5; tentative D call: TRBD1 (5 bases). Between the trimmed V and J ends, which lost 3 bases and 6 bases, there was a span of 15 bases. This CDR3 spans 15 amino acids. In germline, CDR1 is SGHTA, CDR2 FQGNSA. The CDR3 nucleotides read TGTGCCAGCAGCTTGGTCGGGGGATCCGGTCAGCCCCAGCATTTT. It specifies CASSLVGGSGQPQHF. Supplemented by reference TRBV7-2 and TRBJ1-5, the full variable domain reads GAGVSQSPSNKVTEKGKDVELRCDPISGHTALYWYRQSLGQGLEFLIYFQGNSAPDKSGLPSDRFSAERTGGSVSTLTIQRTQQEDSAVYLCASSLVGGSGQPQHFGDGTRLSIL.

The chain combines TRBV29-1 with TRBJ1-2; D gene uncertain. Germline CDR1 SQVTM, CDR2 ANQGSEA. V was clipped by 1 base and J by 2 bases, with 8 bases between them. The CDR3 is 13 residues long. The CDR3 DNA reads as TGCAGCGTTGAAGCACAGAGCAACTATGGCTACACCTTC. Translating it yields CSVEAQSNYGYTF.

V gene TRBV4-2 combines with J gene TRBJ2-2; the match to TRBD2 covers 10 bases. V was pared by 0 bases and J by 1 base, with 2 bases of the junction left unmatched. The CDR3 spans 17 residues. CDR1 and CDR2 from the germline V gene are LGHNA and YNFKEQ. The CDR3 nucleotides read TGTGCCAGCAGCCAAGACCCTAGCGGGAGGAACACCGGGGAGCTGTTTTTT. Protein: CASSQDPSGRNTGELFF.

This chain's CDR3 is CASSSGTEGEQYF. Written as DNA, the CDR3 is TGCGCCAGCAGTTCCGGGACAGAGGGCGAGCAGTACTTC. The chain employs TRBV5-1 and TRBJ2-7; TRBD1 matches at 7 bases. The CDR3 spans 13 residues. Germline V gives CDR1 SGHRS, CDR2 YFSETQ. The trim removed 5 bases at V and 6 bases at J, leaving 8 bases unmatched.

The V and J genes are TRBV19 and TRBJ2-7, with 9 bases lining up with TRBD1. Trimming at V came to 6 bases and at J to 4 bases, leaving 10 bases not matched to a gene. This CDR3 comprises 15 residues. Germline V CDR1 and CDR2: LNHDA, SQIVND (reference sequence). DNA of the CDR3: TGTGCCAGTAGGATCGGGACAGGGAGTCGGTACGAGCAGTACTTC. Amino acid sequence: CASRIGTGSRYEQYF. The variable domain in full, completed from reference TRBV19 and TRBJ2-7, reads DGGITQSPKYLFRKEGQNVTLSCEQNLNHDAMYWYRQDPGQGLRLIYYSQIVNDFQKGDIAEGYSVSREKKESFPLTVTSAQKNPTAFYLCASRIGTGSRYEQYFGPGTRLTVT.

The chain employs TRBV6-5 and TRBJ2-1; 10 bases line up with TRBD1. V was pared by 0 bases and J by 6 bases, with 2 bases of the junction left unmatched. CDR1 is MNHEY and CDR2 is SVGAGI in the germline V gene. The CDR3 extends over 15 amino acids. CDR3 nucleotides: TGTGCCAGCAGTTACTCGCGGACAGGGGGCAATGAGCAGTTCTTC. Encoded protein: CASSYSRTGGNEQFF.

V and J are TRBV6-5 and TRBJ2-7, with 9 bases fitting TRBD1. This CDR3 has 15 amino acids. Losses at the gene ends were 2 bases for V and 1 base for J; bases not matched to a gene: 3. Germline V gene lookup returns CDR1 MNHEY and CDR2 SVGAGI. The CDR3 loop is CASSYGGQGSYEQYF. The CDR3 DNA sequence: TGTGCCAGCAGTTACGGGGGACAGGGTTCCTACGAGCAGTACTTC.

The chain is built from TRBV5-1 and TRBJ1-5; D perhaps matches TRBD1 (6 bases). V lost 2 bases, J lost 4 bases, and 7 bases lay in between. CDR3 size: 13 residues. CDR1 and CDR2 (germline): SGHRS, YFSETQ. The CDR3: CASSLQGNQPQHF. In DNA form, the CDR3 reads TGCGCCAGCAGCTTACAGGGTAATCAGCCCCAGCATTTT.

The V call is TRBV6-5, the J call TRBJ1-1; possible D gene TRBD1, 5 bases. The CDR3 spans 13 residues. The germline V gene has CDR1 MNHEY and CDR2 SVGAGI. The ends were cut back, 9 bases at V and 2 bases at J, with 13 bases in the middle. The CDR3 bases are TGTGCCAGGGTCGGGGGGATAAACACTGAAGCTTTCTTT. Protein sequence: CARVGGINTEAFF.